This TCR beta chain derives from a study of CD8+ T cells in alopecia areata. About the research overall: Tofacitinib ran 6 to 18 months, followed by 6 months off drug.

Study-wide points: Besides other cells, scalp samples also yield sequences of resident alphabeta T cells from normal skin. Scalp clonality decreased significantly with tofacitinib, and so did expanded CD8+ clones among the top 100. Between patients, shared TCR sequences were less clear than in mice. This was possibly due in part to HLA diversity in the patient population.

About this clone itself: The antigen remains unidentified.

The treatment: oral pan-JAK inhibitor, 5-10 mg twice daily. Extraction of RNA preceded its reverse transcription into cDNA, which served as the sequencing template. Data came from immunoSEQ multiplex PCR; TCRdb stores just in-frame clones and leaves some out. The table records some 110,000 clones, 50% to 75% of them present only once. V shed 3 bases and J shed 3 bases, with 12 bases lying between them. Per germline, CDR1 SEHNR and CDR2 FQNEAQ (reference sequence). The CDR3 is 14 residues long. This chain uses TRBV7-9 with TRBJ2-7, with a tentative D call TRBD1 (7 bases). The sample consisted of CD8+ T cells sorted from blood, taken at week 4, from a patient treated with tofacitinib. The receptor's source is a human donor with alopecia areata. CDR3 sequence: CASSFQGGYYEQYF. In DNA form, the CDR3 reads TGTGCCAGCAGCTTCCAGGGGGGATACTACGAGCAGTACTTC.